This T cell receptor (beta chain) was sequenced during a study of identical twins. This clonotype was found a few times. Its antigen is not identified. Study-wide results and caveats: In cord blood, abundant beta clonotypes had fewer insertions; memory showed no trend.

The CDR3 totals 14 residues. The germline CDR1 and CDR2 sequences are SGHTA and FQGNSA. V shed 5 bases, J shed 5 bases, and the junction held 7 bases outside the gene matches. Using its own MiXCR run on the 5' RACE reads, TCRdb lists one record per CDR3 protein. The repertoire has 450,000 or so distinct CDR3 sequences, 14% of them found once; the top ten carry approximately 0.52%. These data also formed part of another study, on yellow fever vaccine responses in identical twins.

The TCR comes from a woman aged 18-29 years in good health. The chain joins TRBV7-2 to TRBJ1-1, with 8 bases identical to TRBD1. The sequencing input was CD4+ T cells sorted from blood. The CDR3, as DNA: TGTGCCAGCAGCATCGGACAGGGAAGAACTGAAGCTTTCTTT. Encoded protein: CASSIGQGRTEAFF.